One and the same sample provided the 29 T cell receptor beta chains below, sequenced in a study of T-cell memory formation after mild COVID-19. Using its own MiXCR run on the 5' RACE reads, TCRdb lists one record per CDR3 protein. The table has 280,000 or so distinct CDR3 sequences, over 7% seen once; the top ten hold approximately 23%. Sequencing used PBMCs or a T cell subset sorted from them (not recorded which). These receptors all stem from a young man who had mild COVID-19 (a few samples of this study predate the infection). Cell type and time point are not known.

This clonotype showed up just a few times. V is TRBV20-1 and J is TRBJ2-5, with a tentative D call TRBD2 (6 bases). Trimming stripped 6 bases from V and 7 bases from J, with 21 bases between. The CDR3 extends over 14 amino acids. Germline lookup yields CDR1 DFQATT and CDR2 SNEGSKA (reference sequence). CDR3 in DNA: TGCAGTGCAACCCTTGGGGAACCCGGGAGGACCCAGTACTTC. This codes for CSATLGEPGRTQYF.

The table lists this clonotype with a few counts. This rearrangement joins TRBV3-1 to TRBJ2-1; TRBD2 matches at 11 bases. The CDR3 is made up of 16 amino acids. In germline, CDR1 is LGHDT, CDR2 YNNKEL (reference sequence). V was pared by 4 bases and J by 4 bases, with 6 bases of the junction left unmatched. CDR3 sequence reads: CASSLGVAGGYNEQFF. In DNA, the CDR3 is TGTGCCAGCAGCCTAGGGGTAGCGGGGGGGTACAATGAGCAGTTCTTC.

This clonotype came up a few times. The V and J genes are TRBV4-1 and TRBJ2-3; D uncertain. Germline V gene sequence: CDR1 MGHRA, CDR2 YSYEKL. The CDR3 runs to 15 residues. The V and J ends lost 0 bases and 0 bases respectively, with 7 bases between them. CDR3 nucleotides: TGCGCCAGCAGCCAAGAGGTCAGGAGCACAGATACGCAGTATTTT. This sequence encodes CASSQEVRSTDTQYF.

This clonotype has a count of ten or more. The CDR3 loop reads CASSLTRGKGYTF. The CDR3 DNA reads TGTGCCAGCAGCTTAACCCGGGGGAAGGGCTACACCTTC. The chain combines TRBV7-2 with TRBJ1-2; D is perhaps TRBD1 (5 bases). Per the germline V gene, CDR1 is SGHTA and CDR2 is FQGNSA. The CDR3 length is 13 residues. Trimming shortened V by 2 bases and J by 8 bases, and 12 bases separated the two germline ends.

This clonotype was picked up a small number of times. This rearrangement joins TRBV9 to TRBJ2-1; D uncertain. V was pared by 7 bases and J by 2 bases, with 13 bases between. Germline V gene lookup returns CDR1 SGDLS and CDR2 YYNGEE. The CDR3 loop spans 14 amino acids. The CDR3 DNA reads as TGTGCCAGCCACGCAGTAGGCCCCTACAATGAGCAGTTCTTC. This codes for CASHAVGPYNEQFF. The whole variable domain, remainder taken from reference TRBV9 and TRBJ2-1, is DSGVTQTPKHLITATGQRVTLRCSPRSGDLSVYWYQQSLDQGLQFLIQYYNGEERAKGNILERFSAQQFPDLHSELNLSSLELGDSALYFCASHAVGPYNEQFFGPGTRLTVL.

This clonotype has more than one count but fewer than ten. The chain recombines TRBV7-2 with TRBJ2-5, with 9 bases that match TRBD1. The V gene's germline CDR1 is SGHTA and CDR2 FQGNSA. The CDR3 is 13 amino acids. V was clipped by 2 bases and J by 6 bases; unmatched bases: 1. This CDR3 reads CASSLYRGQTQYF. As DNA, the CDR3 is TGTGCCAGCAGCTTATACAGGGGGCAGACCCAGTACTTC.

This clonotype was detected only a few times. V and J are TRBV9 and TRBJ1-1; D not resolved. V shed 4 bases and J shed 4 bases, with 17 bases lying between them. This CDR3 region has 15 residues. Germline assignment: CDR1 SGDLS and CDR2 YYNGEE. The CDR3 here is CASSPLSGKGTEAFF. The CDR3 DNA reads as TGTGCCAGCAGCCCCCTCTCCGGGAAGGGCACTGAAGCTTTCTTT.

This clonotype turned up a few times. The CDR3 protein is CASSLGGYRQETQYF. In DNA form, the CDR3 reads TGTGCCAGCAGCTTAGGGGGTTATCGCCAAGAGACCCAGTACTTC. The chain combines TRBV7-7 with TRBJ2-5; D gene uncertain. Germline loops: CDR1 SSHAT, CDR2 FNYEAQ (reference sequence). The CDR3 extends over 15 amino acids. V was shortened by 1 base and J by 1 base, with 10 bases between the two germline ends.

The CDR3 sequence: CSARDHQPNSPLHF. The CDR3 coding sequence is TGCAGTGCAAGGGACCATCAACCTAATTCACCCCTCCACTTT. This rearrangement joins TRBV20-1 to TRBJ1-6; the D gene is possibly TRBD1 (5 bases). The CDR3 spans 14 residues. CDR1 and CDR2 (germline): DFQATT, SNEGSKA (reference sequence). Trimming removed 6 bases at V and 6 bases at J, with 15 bases between.

In this sample, this clonotype turned up a few times. This chain connects TRBV5-1 to TRBJ2-3; no definite D call. Trimming stripped 4 bases from V and 6 bases from J, with 12 bases between. This CDR3 has 13 amino acids. The germline CDR1 and CDR2 sequences are SGHRS and YFSETQ. The CDR3 DNA is TGCGCCAGCAGCCTTCTAGAGACCGATACGCAGTATTTT. Protein product: CASSLLETDTQYF.

The gene calls are TRBV5-1 and TRBJ2-7; TRBD2 is a possible D gene (6 bases). CDR3 length: 13 residues. Germline V lookup: CDR1 SGHRS, CDR2 YFSETQ. Trimming removed 4 bases from V and 3 bases from J, with 11 bases in between. CDR3 region: CASSPTGDYEQYF. Here the CDR3 DNA reads TGCGCCAGCAGCCCTACGGGAGACTACGAGCAGTACTTC.

The CDR3 DNA is TGTGCCAGCAGCGTAGGTCCAGGGGAGACCCAGTACTTC. Its translation is CASSVGPGETQYF. This chain joins TRBV9 and TRBJ2-5; a weak D match, TRBD1 (5 bases). The CDR3 has 13 residues. Germline CDR1 SGDLS, CDR2 YYNGEE. With 0 bases removed from V and 5 bases from J, the gap between germline ends came to 8 bases.

This clonotype appeared a few times. The chain links TRBV7-2 to TRBJ1-2; no clear D. V was cut by 4 bases and J by 2 bases, with 8 bases left in between. Looked up from germline, CDR1 is SGHTA and CDR2 is FQGNSA. This CDR3 is built from 13 residues. CDR3 nucleotide sequence: TGTGCCAGCAGCTACGTTACCAACTATGGCTACACCTTC. This translates into CASSYVTNYGYTF.

The count of this clonotype is one. The rearrangement links TRBV11-3 to TRBJ2-3; 9 bases agree with TRBD1. Germline CDR1 reads SGHNT; CDR2 reads YENEEA. CDR3 size: 17 residues. V was pared by 5 bases and J by 6 bases, with 15 bases of the junction left unmatched. The CDR3 spells CASSPGTGSTSADTQYF. The CDR3 nucleotides read TGTGCCAGCAGCCCAGGGACAGGGAGTACCTCCGCCGATACGCAGTATTTT.

V and J are TRBV29-1 and TRBJ1-3; D is perhaps TRBD1 (5 bases). Trimming removed 3 bases from V and 9 bases from J, with 12 bases in between. The CDR3 loop spans 12 amino acids. The V gene's germline CDR1 is SQVTM and CDR2 ANQGSEA. CDR3 in DNA: TGCAGCGTTGACCGGGACCGGGGCACCATATATTTT. Its translation is CSVDRDRGTIYF.

This chain uses TRBV3-1 with TRBJ2-1; no clear D. V was clipped by 0 bases and J by 0 bases, with 12 bases between them. Germline CDR1 reads LGHDT; CDR2 reads YNNKEL (reference sequence). The CDR3 runs to 17 residues. DNA for the CDR3: TGTGCCAGCAGCCAAGATGAAGGGATTAGCTCCTACAATGAGCAGTTCTTC. Amino acids: CASSQDEGISSYNEQFF.

In its sample, this clonotype was seen many times. The V gene is TRBV4-1, the J gene TRBJ1-2, with no clear D. The CDR3 totals 15 residues. The V gene lost 6 bases and the J gene lost 8 bases, with 22 bases spanning the gap. CDR1 MGHRA and CDR2 YSYEKL come from the germline V gene. Here the CDR3 reads CASRPAIPGGRGYTF. The CDR3 DNA reads TGCGCCAGCAGACCCGCGATCCCGGGCGGGCGAGGCTACACCTTC.

This chain connects TRBV28 to TRBJ1-6; D gene uncertain. CDR3 length: 13 residues. CDR1 MDHEN and CDR2 SYDVKM come from the germline V gene. Trimming removed 7 bases from V and 10 bases from J, with 14 bases in between. The CDR3 sequence is CASTRVEYSPLHF. The CDR3 coding sequence is TGTGCCAGCACCCGGGTGGAGTACTCACCCCTCCACTTT.

This clonotype was detected many times. The V call is TRBV4-3, the J call TRBJ2-1, with TRBD1 matching 8 bases. CDR1 and CDR2 from the germline V gene are LGHNA and YSLEER. This CDR3 contains 15 residues. V was pared by 3 bases and J by 8 bases, with 9 bases of the junction left unmatched. CDR3 region: CASSQTTGVTDEQFF. CDR3 DNA sequence: TGCGCCAGCAGCCAGACGACAGGGGTAACTGATGAGCAGTTCTTC.

This clonotype was counted once. V gene TRBV5-6 combines with J gene TRBJ1-2, with D perhaps matching TRBD1 (6 bases). Germline lookup yields CDR1 SGHDT and CDR2 YYEEEE. Trimming removed 2 bases from V and 8 bases from J, with 13 bases in between. The CDR3 consists of 13 residues. CDR3 DNA sequence: TGTGCCAGCAGCTTTCCGGGACAAACGGGCTACACCTTC. It yields the protein CASSFPGQTGYTF. The variable domain in full, completed from reference TRBV5-6 and TRBJ1-2, reads DAGVTQSPTHLIKTRGQQVTLRCSPKSGHDTVSWYQQALGQGPQFIFQYYEEEERQRGNFPDRFSGHQFPNYSSELNVNALLLGDSALYLCASSFPGQTGYTFGSGTRLTVV.

There are a few counts of this clonotype. The chain joins TRBV6-5 to TRBJ1-2; TRBD1 might be the D (6 bases). Trimming stripped 8 bases from V and 4 bases from J, with 20 bases between. The CDR3 spans 15 residues. From germline, CDR1 is MNHEY and CDR2 SVGAGI. CDR3 region: CASGPGPGQSYGYTF. The CDR3, as DNA: TGTGCCAGCGGGCCAGGCCCAGGACAGAGCTATGGCTACACCTTC.

There are a few counts of this clonotype. The chain employs TRBV7-2 and TRBJ2-1; D gene unclear. CDR3 length: 14 residues. Between the trimmed V and J ends, which lost 1 base and 8 bases, there was a span of 12 bases. Per the germline V gene, CDR1 is SGHTA and CDR2 is FQGNSA. The CDR3 protein is CASSLVGGDDEQFF. CDR3 bases: TGTGCCAGCAGCTTAGTGGGCGGTGACGATGAGCAGTTCTTC.

This clonotype came up a few times. The rearrangement uses TRBV3-1 and TRBJ2-5, with 8 positions matching TRBD2. The CDR3 has 16 amino acids. The ends lost 3 bases at V and 6 bases at J; junction bases unmatched: 12. From germline, CDR1 is LGHDT and CDR2 YNNKEL (reference sequence). The CDR3 spells CASSQGPAGGAKTQYF. DNA for the CDR3: TGTGCCAGCAGCCAGGGCCCGGCGGGGGGTGCAAAGACCCAGTACTTC.

The rearrangement joins TRBV24-1 to TRBJ1-4, with TRBD1 identical over 9 bases. The germline gives CDR1 KGHDR, CDR2 SFDVKD. The CDR3 is made up of 14 amino acids. Trimming at V came to 7 bases and at J to 7 bases, leaving 6 bases not matched to a gene. CDR3 in DNA: TGTGCCACCAGCCTACAGGGGGCGGGTGAAAAACTGTTTTTT. Translated, it gives CATSLQGAGEKLFF.

J is TRBJ2-1 and V is TRBV12-3 or TRBV12-4; tentatively, D is TRBD1 (6 bases). CDR3 length: 15 residues. V dropped 7 bases and J dropped 4 bases, with 17 bases sitting between them. CDR3 DNA sequence: TGTGCCAGCACCCAAAGGGGGATTTCGTACAATGAGCAGTTCTTC. Translating gives CASTQRGISYNEQFF.

CDR3 region: CATGAAGGTEQYF. The CDR3, as DNA: TGTGCCACCGGAGCCGCGGGGGGAACCGAGCAGTACTTC. V and J are TRBV10-3 and TRBJ2-7; TRBD2 matches 8 bases. The CDR3 is 13 residues long. In germline, CDR1 is ENHRY, CDR2 SYGVKD. The V gene end was trimmed by 10 bases and the J gene end by 6 bases; junction bases not matched to a gene: 11.

This clonotype appeared a few times. This rearrangement joins TRBV27 to TRBJ1-1, with D possibly being TRBD1 (6 bases). The V end was cut by 1 base, the J end by 6 bases, with 9 bases between. Per germline, CDR1 MNHEY and CDR2 SMNVEV (reference sequence). The CDR3 has 13 residues. The CDR3 region is CASSLYREAEAFF. In DNA, the CDR3 is TGTGCCAGCAGTTTATACAGGGAGGCTGAAGCTTTCTTT.

The table lists this clonotype with many counts. V and J are TRBV4-1 and TRBJ2-1, with unresolved D. V lost 0 bases and J lost 8, with 2 bases in between. Germline assignment: CDR1 MGHRA and CDR2 YSYEKL. CDR3 length: 11 amino acids. CDR3 DNA sequence: TGCGCCAGCAGCCAAGATGATGAGCAGTTCTTC. This codes for CASSQDDEQFF.

This clonotype was observed a few times. V is TRBV20-1 and J is TRBJ1-1, with 8 bases that match TRBD1. In germline, CDR1 is DFQATT, CDR2 SNEGSKA (reference sequence). Trimming at V came to 5 bases and at J to 1 base, leaving 9 bases not matched to a gene. CDR3 length: 15 amino acids. The CDR3 bases are TGCAGTGCTTCCCTCCCAGACAGGGGGAACACTGAAGCTTTCTTT. Translating it yields CSASLPDRGNTEAFF.